This entry describes one TCR beta chain. Its antigen is not known. This specimen comes from a study of T cell responses to AZD1222 COVID-19 vaccine. Study observations and caveats: White British ancestry dominated among donors, who included more females, and clonal diversity was possibly underestimated. The reported proportion of spike-specific TCRs targeting unmutated variant regions was nearly half.

Only in-frame clones appear in the TCRdb table, and some are missing; sequencing was by immunoSEQ multiplex PCR. The sample holds about 130,000 clones, less than 95% seen once. Sequenced here: peripheral blood, sampled on day 0 of MenACWY control vaccination. This receptor was identified in an adult in good health.

The CDR3 sequence: CASSSSGRALETQYF. As DNA, the CDR3 is TGCGCCAGCAGTTCTAGCGGGAGGGCCTTGGAGACCCAGTACTTC. The V and J genes are TRBV5-1 and TRBJ2-5; 12 bases line up with TRBD2. With 5 bases clipped from V and 5 bases from J, the junction kept 7 bases outside the gene matches. The CDR3 has 15 amino acids. Germline CDR1 and CDR2: SGHRS and YFSETQ.